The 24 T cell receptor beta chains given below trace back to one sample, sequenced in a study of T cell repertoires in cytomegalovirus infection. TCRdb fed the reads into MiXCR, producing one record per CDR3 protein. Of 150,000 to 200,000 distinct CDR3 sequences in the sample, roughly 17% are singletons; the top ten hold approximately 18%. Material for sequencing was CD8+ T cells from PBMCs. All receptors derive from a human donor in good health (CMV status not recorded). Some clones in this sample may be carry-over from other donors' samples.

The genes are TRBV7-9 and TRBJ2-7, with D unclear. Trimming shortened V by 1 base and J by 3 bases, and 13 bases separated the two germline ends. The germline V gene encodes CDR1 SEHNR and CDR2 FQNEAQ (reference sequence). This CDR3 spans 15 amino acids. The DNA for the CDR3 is TGTGCCAGCAGCTTAGATGGGGATGTGAACTACGAGCAGTACTTC. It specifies CASSLDGDVNYEQYF.

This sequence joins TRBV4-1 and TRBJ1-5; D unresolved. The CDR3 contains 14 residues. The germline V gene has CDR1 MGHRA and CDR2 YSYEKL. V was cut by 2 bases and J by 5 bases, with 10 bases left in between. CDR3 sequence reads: CASSQQPHDQPQHF. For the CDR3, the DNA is TGCGCCAGCAGCCAACAGCCACACGATCAGCCCCAGCATTTT.

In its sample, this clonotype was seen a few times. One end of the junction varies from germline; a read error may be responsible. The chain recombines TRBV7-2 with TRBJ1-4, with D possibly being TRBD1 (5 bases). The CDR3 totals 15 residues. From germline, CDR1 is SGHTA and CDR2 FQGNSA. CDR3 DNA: TGTGCCAGCAGCGCCCGACCCCGGGGGAATGAAAGACTGTTTTTT. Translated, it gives CASSARPRGNERLFF.

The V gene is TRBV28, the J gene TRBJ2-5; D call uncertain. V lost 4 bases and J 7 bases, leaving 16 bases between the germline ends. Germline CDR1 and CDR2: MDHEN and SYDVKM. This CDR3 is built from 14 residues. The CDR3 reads CASSSRKRVGTQYF. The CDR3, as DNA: TGTGCCAGCAGTTCCCGAAAGCGTGTGGGGACCCAGTACTTC.

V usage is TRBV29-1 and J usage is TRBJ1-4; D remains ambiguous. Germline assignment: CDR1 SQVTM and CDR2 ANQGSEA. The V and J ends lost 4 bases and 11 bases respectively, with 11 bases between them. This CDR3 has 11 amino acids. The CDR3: CSVGRMGKLFF. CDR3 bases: TGCAGCGTTGGACGGATGGGGAAACTGTTTTTT.

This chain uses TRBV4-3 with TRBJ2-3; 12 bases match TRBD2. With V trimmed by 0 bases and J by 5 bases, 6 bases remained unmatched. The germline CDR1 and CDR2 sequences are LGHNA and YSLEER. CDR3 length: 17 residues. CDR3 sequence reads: CASSQELEGLAGDTQYF. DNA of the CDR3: TGCGCCAGCAGCCAAGAGCTCGAGGGACTAGCGGGAGATACGCAGTATTTT.

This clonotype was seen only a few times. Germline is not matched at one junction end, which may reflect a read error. The DNA of the CDR3 is TGTGCCAGCAGCCAACGGGAGGGAGATTCCGGTGAGCAGTTCTTC. Its translation: CASSQREGDSGEQFF. The chain has TRBV4-1 and TRBJ2-1; 8 nucleotides agree with TRBD2. This CDR3 has 15 amino acids. CDR1 MGHRA and CDR2 YSYEKL come from the germline V gene.

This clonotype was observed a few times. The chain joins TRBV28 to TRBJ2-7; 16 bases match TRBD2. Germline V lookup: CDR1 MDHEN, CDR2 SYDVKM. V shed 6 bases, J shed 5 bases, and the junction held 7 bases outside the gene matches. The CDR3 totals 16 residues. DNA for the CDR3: TGTGCCAGCAGACCGGGACTAGCGGGAGGGCCCCACGAGCAGTACTTC. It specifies CASRPGLAGGPHEQYF.

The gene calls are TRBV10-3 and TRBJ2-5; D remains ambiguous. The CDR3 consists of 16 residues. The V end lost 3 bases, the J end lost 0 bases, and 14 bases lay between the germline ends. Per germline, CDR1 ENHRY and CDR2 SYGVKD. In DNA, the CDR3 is TGTGCCATCAGTGATTCGGGCGATCCCCACCAAGAGACCCAGTACTTC. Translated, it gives CAISDSGDPHQETQYF.

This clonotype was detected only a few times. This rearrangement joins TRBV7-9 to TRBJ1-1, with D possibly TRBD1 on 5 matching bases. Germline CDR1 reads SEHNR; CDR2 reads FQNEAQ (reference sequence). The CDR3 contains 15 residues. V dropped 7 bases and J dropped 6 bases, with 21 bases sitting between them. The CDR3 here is CASTVDQGRVSEAFF. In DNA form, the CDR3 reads TGTGCCAGCACCGTCGACCAGGGTCGGGTCTCTGAAGCTTTCTTT.

The CDR3 DNA reads TGTGCCAGCAGCTTAGGGTGGGACAGGGTTAATGAAAAACTGTTTTTT. Amino acids: CASSLGWDRVNEKLFF. The gene calls are TRBV7-2 and TRBJ1-4; 9 bases are shared with TRBD1. CDR3 length equals 16 residues. Trimming at V came to 1 base and at J to 4 bases, leaving 4 bases not matched to a gene. The germline V gene has CDR1 SGHTA and CDR2 FQGNSA.

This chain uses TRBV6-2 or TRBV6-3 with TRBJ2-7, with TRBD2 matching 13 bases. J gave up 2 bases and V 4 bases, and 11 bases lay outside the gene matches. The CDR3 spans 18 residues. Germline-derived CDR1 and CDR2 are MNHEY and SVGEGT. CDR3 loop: CASSSLLAGGTETYEQYF. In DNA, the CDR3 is TGTGCCAGCAGTTCTCTACTAGCGGGAGGGACTGAGACCTACGAGCAGTACTTC.

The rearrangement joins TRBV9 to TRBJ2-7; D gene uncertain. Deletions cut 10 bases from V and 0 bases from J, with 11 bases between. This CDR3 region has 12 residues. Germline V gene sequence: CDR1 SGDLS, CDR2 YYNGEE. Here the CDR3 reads CAGQRLSYEQYF. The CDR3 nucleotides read TGTGCCGGCCAGAGGCTCTCCTACGAGCAGTACTTC. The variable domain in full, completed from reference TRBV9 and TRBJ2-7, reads DSGVTQTPKHLITATGQRVTLRCSPRSGDLSVYWYQQSLDQGLQFLIQYYNGEERAKGNILERFSAQQFPDLHSELNLSSLELGDSALYFCAGQRLSYEQYFGPGTRLTVT.

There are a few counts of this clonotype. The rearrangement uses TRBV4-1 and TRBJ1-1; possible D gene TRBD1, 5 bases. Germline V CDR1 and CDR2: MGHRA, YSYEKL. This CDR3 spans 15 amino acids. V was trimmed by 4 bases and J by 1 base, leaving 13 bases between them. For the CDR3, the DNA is TGCGCCAGCAGCCTTAGGGGAGAACCGAACACTGAAGCTTTCTTT. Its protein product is CASSLRGEPNTEAFF.

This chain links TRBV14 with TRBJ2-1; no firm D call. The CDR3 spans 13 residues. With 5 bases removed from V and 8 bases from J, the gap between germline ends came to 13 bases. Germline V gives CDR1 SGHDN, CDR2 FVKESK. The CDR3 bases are TGTGCCAGCAGCAACGGCCGTCTATATGAGCAGTTCTTC. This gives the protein CASSNGRLYEQFF. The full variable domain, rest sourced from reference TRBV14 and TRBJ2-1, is EAGVTQFPSHSVIEKGQTVTLRCDPISGHDNLYWYRRVMGKEIKFLLHFVKESKQDESGMPNNRFLAERTGGTYSTLKVQPAELEDSGVYFCASSNGRLYEQFFGPGTRLTVL.

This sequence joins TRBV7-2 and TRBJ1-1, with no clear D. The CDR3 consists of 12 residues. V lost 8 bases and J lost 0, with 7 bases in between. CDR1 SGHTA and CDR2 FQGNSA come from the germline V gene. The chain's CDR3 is CASGWMNTEAFF. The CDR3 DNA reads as TGTGCCAGCGGGTGGATGAACACTGAAGCTTTCTTT.

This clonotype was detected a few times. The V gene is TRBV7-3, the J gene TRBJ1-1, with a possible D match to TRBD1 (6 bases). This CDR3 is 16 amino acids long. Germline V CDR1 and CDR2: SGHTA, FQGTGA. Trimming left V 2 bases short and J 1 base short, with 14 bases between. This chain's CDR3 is CASSLVGGQRNTEAFF. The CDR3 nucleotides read TGTGCCAGCAGCTTAGTCGGGGGCCAGCGGAACACTGAAGCTTTCTTT.

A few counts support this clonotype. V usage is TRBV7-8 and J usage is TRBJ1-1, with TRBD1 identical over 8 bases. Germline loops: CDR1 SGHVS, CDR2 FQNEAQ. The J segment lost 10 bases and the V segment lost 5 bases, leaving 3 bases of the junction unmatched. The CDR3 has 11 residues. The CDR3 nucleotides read TGTGCCAGCAGCCCCGGACAGGGAGCTTTCTTT. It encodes CASSPGQGAFF.

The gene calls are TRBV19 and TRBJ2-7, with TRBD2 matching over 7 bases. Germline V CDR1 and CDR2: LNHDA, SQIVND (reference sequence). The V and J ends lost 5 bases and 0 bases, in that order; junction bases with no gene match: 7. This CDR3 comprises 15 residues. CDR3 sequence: CASSPTSSSSYEQYF. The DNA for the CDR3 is TGTGCCAGTAGTCCGACTAGCAGCAGCTCCTACGAGCAGTACTTC.

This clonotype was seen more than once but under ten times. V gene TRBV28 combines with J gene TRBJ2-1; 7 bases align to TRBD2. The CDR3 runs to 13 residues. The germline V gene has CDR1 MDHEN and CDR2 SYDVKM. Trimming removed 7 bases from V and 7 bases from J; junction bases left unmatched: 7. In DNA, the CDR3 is TGTGCCAGCACCCTGGGACTAAAGAATGAGCAGTTCTTC. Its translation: CASTLGLKNEQFF.

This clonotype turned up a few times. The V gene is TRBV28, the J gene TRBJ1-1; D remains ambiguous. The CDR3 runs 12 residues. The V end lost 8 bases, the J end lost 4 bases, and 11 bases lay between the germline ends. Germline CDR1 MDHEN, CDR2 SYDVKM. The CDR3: CASGAWGTEAFF. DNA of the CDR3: TGTGCCAGCGGCGCCTGGGGCACTGAAGCTTTCTTT.

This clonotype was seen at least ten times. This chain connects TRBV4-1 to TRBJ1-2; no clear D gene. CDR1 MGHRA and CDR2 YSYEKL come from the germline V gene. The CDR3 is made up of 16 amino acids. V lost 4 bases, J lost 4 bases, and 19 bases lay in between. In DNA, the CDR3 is TGCGCCAGCAGCCTCAACGCGGCGTCTGAGGGCTATGGCTACACCTTC. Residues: CASSLNAASEGYGYTF.

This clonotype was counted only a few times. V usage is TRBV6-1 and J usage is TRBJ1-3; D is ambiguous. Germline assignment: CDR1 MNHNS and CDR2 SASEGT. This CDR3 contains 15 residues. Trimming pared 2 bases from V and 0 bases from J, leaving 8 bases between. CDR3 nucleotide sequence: TGTGCCAGCAGTGAATGGGGTCCCTCTGGAAACACCATATATTTT. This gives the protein CASSEWGPSGNTIYF.

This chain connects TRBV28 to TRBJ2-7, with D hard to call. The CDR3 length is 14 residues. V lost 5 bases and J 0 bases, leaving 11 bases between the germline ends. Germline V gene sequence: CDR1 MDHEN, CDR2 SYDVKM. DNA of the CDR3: TGTGCCAGCAGTGACTTGACCACCTCCTACGAGCAGTACTTC. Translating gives CASSDLTTSYEQYF.